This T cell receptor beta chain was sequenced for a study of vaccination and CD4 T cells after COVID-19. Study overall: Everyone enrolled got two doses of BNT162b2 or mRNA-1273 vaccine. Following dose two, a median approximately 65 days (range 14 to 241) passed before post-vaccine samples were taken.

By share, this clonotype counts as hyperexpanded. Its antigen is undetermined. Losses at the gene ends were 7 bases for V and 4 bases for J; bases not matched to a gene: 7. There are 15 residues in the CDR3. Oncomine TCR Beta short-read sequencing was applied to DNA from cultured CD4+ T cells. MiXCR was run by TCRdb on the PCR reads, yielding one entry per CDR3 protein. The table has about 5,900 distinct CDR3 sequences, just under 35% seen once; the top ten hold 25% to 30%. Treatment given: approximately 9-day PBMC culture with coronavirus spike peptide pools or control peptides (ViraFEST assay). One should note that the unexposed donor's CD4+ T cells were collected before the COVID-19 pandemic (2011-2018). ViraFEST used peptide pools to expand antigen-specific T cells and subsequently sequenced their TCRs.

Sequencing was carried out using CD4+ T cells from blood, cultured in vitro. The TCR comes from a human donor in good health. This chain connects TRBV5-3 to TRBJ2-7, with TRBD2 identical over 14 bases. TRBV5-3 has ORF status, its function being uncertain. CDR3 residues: CARSGLAGGRYEQYF. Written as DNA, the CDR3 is TGTGCCAGATCTGGACTAGCGGGGGGAAGGTACGAGCAGTACTTC.